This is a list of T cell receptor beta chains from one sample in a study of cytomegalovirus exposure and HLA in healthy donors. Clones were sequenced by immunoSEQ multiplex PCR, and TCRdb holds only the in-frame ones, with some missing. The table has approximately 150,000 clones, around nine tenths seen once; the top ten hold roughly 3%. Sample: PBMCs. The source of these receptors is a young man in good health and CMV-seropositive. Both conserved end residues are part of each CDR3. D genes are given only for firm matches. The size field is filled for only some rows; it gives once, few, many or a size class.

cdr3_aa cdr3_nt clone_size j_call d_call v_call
CASSSAGRTSGNTIYF TGTGCCAGCAGCTCCGCGGGACGGACCTCTGGAAACACCATATATTTT . TRBJ1-3 . TRBV7-8
CASSGTQGHTEAFF TGCGCCAGCAGCGGTACCCAGGGTCACACTGAAGCTTTCTTT . TRBJ1-1 . TRBV5-1
CSVGLAGGPKNIQYF TGCAGCGTTGGGCTAGCGGGAGGGCCCAAAAACATTCAGTACTTC . TRBJ2-4 TRBD2 TRBV29-1
CASSVVSGSEQYF TGTGCCAGCAGCGTAGTTTCGGGGAGCGAGCAGTACTTC . TRBJ2-7 . TRBV9
CAIRQGNSPLHF TGTGCCATCCGACAGGGGAATTCACCCCTCCACTTT . TRBJ1-6 TRBD1 TRBV10-3
CASSLAWNSEGPQHF TGTGCCAGCAGCTTAGCGTGGAACTCCGAGGGGCCCCAGCATTTT . TRBJ1-5 . TRBV7-2
CASSLAGADIYEQYF TGTGCCAGCAGTTTAGCGGGGGCGGACATCTACGAGCAGTACTTC . TRBJ2-7 TRBD2 TRBV6-5
CASSLGGGRYNEQFF TGCGCCAGCAGCTTGGGTGGCGGGAGATACAATGAGCAGTTCTTC once TRBJ2-1 TRBD2 TRBV5-1
CASSLGYRQETQYF TGTGCCAGCAGCTTAGGGTACAGGCAAGAGACCCAGTACTTC . TRBJ2-5 . TRBV7-9
CSVKHRGGETQYF TGCAGCGTGAAACACAGGGGGGGGGAGACCCAGTACTTC . TRBJ2-5 . TRBV29-1